The rows below give T cell receptor beta chains drawn from one sample of a study of CD8 T cells in Susac syndrome. TCRdb re-called the immunoSEQ multiplex PCR reads with MiXCR, one entry per CDR3 protein. The sample has some 100,000 distinct CDR3 sequences, roughly 95% seen once; the top ten hold just over 0.095%. The source material was CD4+ T cells from PBMCs. These receptors were taken from a human donor in good health. Each CDR3 is given with its conserved first and last residue. The order of the fields is J gene, clone size, V gene, D gene, CDR3 DNA, CDR3 protein. A D gene is named only where the DNA matches it firmly. Clone size appears in some rows only: once, few, many, or a class for an expanded clone.

>TRBJ2-1|once|TRBV29-1|-
TGCAGCGTGTTTCTAAGCGTGGTGCCCTACAATGAGCAGTTCTTC
CSVFLSVVPYNEQFF
>TRBJ2-1|-|TRBV20-1|-
TGCAGTGCTAGCGGAGGCGGGTATGAGCAGTTCTTC
CSASGGGYEQFF
>TRBJ2-2|-|TRBV4-3|-
TGCGCCAGCAGCCAAGAGACAACTACGAACACCGGGGAGCTGTTTTTT
CASSQETTTNTGELFF
>TRBJ2-1|-|TRBV7-9|-
TGTGCCAGCAGCTTAAGGGGCGACTCCTACAATGAGCAGTTCTTC
CASSLRGDSYNEQFF
>TRBJ1-6|once|TRBV18|-
TGTGCCAGCCGGATCAGGGGCGATTCACCCCTCCACTTT
CASRIRGDSPLHF
>TRBJ2-3|-|TRBV7-3|-
TGTGCCAGCAGCGCGCAGATACAAGCAGATACGCAGTATTTT
CASSAQIQADTQYF
>TRBJ1-2|-|TRBV19|-
TGTGCCAGTAGTTCGAAGGGGATCAATGGCTACACCTTC
CASSSKGINGYTF
>TRBJ2-5|-|TRBV20-1|-
TGCAGTGCTAGTGGTCGTCGGGGTCACCAAGAGACCCAGTACTTC
CSASGRRGHQETQYF
>TRBJ2-4|-|TRBV3-1|TRBD2
TGTGCCAGCAGCCAAGATGGATCTAGCGGGAGTTACATTCAGTACTTC
CASSQDGSSGSYIQYF
>TRBJ2-4|-|TRBV28|TRBD2
TGTGCCAGCTCTAGCGGGAGGAACATTCCCTACTTC
CASSSGRNIPYF
>TRBJ2-7|-|TRBV3-1|-
TGTGCCAGCAGCCAAGGAGGGCACGACGAGCAGTACTTC
CASSQGGHDEQYF
>TRBJ2-2|-|TRBV7-7|TRBD1
TGTGCTAGCAGCTCGCAGGGGGCCGGGGAGCTGTTTTTT
CASSSQGAGELFF
>TRBJ1-2|-|TRBV18|-
TGTGCCAGCTCCTCCAAGTCGACAGCTAACTATGGCTACACCTTC
CASSSKSTANYGYTF